Described below is a single T cell receptor beta chain sequence and its context. Its antigen is unidentified. This sample stems from a study of shared clonotypes between healthy human individuals. Sequencing was at deep level. Sequencing used immunoSEQ multiplex PCR; TCRdb keeps in-frame clones, though not all of them. The sample includes hundreds of thousands of clones, roughly 72% seen only once; the top ten take about 12%. Overall study results and limits: A small donor pool kept down the genetic and exposure-history diversity that was represented.

The donors were all Caucasian adults (living in Nashville, Tennessee). This TCR was sampled from a woman aged 40 to 49 in good health. Some clones in this sample may be carry-over from other donors' samples. The sequenced sample consisted of PBMCs.

The CDR3 DNA sequence: TGTGCCAGCTCACCCTTTAGCGGGCGAAATGAGCAGTTCTTC. Residues: CASSPFSGRNEQFF. The chain joins TRBV18 to TRBJ2-1; 7 bases match TRBD2. Trimming removed 3 bases from V and 7 bases from J; junction bases left unmatched: 6. In germline, CDR1 is KGHSH, CDR2 LQKENI. This CDR3 region has 14 residues.